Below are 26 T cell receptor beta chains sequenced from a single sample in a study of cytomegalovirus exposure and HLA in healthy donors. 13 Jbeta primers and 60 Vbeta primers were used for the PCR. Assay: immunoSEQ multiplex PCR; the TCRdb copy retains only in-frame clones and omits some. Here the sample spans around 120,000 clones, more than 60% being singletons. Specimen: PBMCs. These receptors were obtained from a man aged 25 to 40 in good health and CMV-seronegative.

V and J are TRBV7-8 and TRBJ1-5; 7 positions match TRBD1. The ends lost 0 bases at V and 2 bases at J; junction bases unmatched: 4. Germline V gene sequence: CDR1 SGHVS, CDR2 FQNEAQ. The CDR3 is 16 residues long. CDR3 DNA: TGTGCCAGCAGCTTAGCTCAGGGGGATCGCAATCAGCCCCAGCATTTT. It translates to CASSLAQGDRNQPQHF.

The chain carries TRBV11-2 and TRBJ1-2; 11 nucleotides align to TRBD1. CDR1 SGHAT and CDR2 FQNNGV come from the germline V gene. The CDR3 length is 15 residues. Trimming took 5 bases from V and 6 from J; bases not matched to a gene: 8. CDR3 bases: TGTGCCAGCAGCAGGTCCGGGACAGGGGGACATGGCTACACCTTC. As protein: CASSRSGTGGHGYTF. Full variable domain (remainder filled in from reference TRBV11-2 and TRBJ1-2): EAGVAQSPRYKIIEKRQSVAFWCNPISGHATLYWYQQILGQGPKLLIQFQNNGVVDDSQLPKDRFSAERLKGVDSTLKIQPAKLEDSAVYLCASSRSGTGGHGYTFGSGTRLTVV.

The CDR3 nucleotides are TGTGCCAGCAGCTTAGGCCTGGGACAGTTGAACACTGAAGCTTTCTTT. It specifies CASSLGLGQLNTEAFF. V and J are TRBV11-3 and TRBJ1-1; 7 nucleotides align to TRBD1. V was pared by 1 base and J by 0 bases, with 5 bases of the junction left unmatched. CDR3 length equals 16 residues. Germline loops: CDR1 SGHNT, CDR2 YENEEA.

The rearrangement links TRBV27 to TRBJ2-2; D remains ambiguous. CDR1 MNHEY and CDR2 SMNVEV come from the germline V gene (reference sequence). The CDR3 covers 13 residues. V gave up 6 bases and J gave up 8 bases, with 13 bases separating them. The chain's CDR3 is CASSPPRVGELFF. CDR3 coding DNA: TGTGCCAGCAGCCCCCCCCGCGTTGGGGAGCTGTTTTTT.

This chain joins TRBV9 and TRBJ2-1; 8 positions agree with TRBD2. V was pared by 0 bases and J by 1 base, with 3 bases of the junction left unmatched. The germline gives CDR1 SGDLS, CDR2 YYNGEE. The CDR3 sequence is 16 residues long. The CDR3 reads CASSVGQRGSYNEQFF. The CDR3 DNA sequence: TGTGCCAGCAGCGTAGGCCAGCGGGGGTCCTACAATGAGCAGTTCTTC.

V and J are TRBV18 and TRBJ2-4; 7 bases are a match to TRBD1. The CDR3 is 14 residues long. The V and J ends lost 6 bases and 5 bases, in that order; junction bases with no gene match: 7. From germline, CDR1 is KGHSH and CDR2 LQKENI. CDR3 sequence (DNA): TGTGCCAGCTCTCTGACAGGGCTAGAAAACATTCAGTACTTC. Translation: CASSLTGLENIQYF. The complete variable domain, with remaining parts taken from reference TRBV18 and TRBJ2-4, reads NAGVMQNPRHLVRRRGQEARLRCSPMKGHSHVYWYRQLPEEGLKFMVYLQKENIIDESGMPKERFSAEFPKEGPSILRIQQVVRGDSAAYFCASSLTGLENIQYFGAGTRLSVL.

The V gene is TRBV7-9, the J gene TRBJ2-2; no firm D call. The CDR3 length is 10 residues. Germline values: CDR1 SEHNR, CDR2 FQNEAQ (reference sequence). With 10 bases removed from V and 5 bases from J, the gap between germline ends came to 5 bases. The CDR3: CATETGELFF. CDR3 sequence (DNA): TGTGCCACCGAGACCGGGGAGCTGTTTTTT.

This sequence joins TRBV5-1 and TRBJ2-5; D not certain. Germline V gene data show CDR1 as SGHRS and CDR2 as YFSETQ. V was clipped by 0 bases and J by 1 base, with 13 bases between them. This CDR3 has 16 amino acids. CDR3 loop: CASSLAGSNTQETQYF. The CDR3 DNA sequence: TGCGCCAGCAGCTTGGCCGGGTCAAATACCCAAGAGACCCAGTACTTC.

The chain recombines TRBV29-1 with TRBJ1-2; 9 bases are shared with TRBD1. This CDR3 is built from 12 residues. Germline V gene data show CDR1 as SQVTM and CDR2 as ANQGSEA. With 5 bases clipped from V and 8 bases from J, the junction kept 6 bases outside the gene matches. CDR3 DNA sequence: TGCAGCGTTTGGACAGGGGAGGGCGGCTACACCTTC. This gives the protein CSVWTGEGGYTF.

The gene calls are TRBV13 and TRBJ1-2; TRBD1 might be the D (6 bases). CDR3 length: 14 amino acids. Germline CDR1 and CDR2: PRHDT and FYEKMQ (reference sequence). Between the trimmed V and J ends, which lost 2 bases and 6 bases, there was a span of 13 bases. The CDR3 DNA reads TGTGCCAGCAGCTTAAACAGGGCGGGTGATGGCTACACCTTC. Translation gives CASSLNRAGDGYTF.

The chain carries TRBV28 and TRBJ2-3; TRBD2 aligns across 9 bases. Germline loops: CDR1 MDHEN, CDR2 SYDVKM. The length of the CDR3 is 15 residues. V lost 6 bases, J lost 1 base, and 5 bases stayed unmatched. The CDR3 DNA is TGTGCCAGCAGCCAGCGGGGGGTGGGCACAGATACGCAGTATTTT. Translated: CASSQRGVGTDTQYF.

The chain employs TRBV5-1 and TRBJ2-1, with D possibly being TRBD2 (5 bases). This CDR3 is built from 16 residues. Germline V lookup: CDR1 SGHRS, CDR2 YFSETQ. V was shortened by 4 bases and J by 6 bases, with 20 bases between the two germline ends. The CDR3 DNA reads TGCGCCAGCAGCCAACAACGGGATCCCATCCCCAATGAGCAGTTCTTC. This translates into CASSQQRDPIPNEQFF.

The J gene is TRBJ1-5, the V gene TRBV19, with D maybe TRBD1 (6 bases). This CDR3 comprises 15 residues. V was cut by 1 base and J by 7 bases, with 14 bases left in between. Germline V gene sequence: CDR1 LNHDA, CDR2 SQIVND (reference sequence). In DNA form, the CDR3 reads TGTGCCAGTAGTATAGTCGGGGGGGCTCAGCAGCCCCAGCATTTT. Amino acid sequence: CASSIVGGAQQPQHF.

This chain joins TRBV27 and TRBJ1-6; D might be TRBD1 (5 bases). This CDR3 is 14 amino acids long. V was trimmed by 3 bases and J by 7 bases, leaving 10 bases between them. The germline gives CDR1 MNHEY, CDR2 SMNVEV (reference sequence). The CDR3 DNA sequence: TGTGCCAGCAGTTTCTGGGGCGAGAATTCACCCCTCCACTTT. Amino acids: CASSFWGENSPLHF.

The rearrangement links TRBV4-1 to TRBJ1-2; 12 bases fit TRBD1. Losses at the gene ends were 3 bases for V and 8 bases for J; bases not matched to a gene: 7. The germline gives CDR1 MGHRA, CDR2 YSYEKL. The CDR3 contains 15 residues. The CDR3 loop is CASSHAGQGASGYTF. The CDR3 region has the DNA TGCGCCAGCAGCCATGCGGGACAGGGGGCTTCGGGCTACACCTTC.

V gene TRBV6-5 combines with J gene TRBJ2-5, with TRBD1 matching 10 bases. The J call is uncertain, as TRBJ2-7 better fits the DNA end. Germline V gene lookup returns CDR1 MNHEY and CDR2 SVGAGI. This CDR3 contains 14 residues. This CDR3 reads CASSRTGGDYEQYF. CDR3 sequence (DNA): TGTGCCAGCAGTCGGACAGGGGGGGACTACGAGCAGTACTTC.

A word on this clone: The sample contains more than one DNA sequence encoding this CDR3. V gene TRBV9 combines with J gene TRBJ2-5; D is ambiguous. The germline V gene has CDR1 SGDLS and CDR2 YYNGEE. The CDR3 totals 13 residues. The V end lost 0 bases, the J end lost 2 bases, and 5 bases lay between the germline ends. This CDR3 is CASSVGQQETQYF. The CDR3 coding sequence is TGTGCCAGCAGCGTAGGGCAGCAAGAGACCCAGTACTTC.

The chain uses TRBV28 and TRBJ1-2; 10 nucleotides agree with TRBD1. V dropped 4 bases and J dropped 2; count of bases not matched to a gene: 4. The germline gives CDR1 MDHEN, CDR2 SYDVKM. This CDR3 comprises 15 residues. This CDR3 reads CASSSGTGANYGYTF. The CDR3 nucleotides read TGTGCCAGCAGTTCAGGGACAGGGGCCAACTATGGCTACACCTTC.

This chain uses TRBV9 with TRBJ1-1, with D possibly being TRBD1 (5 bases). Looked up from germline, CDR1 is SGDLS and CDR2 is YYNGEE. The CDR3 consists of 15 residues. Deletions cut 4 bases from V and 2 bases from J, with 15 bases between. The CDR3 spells CASSPFGQGNTEAFF. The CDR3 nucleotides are TGTGCCAGCAGCCCCTTCGGTCAGGGCAACACTGAAGCTTTCTTT.

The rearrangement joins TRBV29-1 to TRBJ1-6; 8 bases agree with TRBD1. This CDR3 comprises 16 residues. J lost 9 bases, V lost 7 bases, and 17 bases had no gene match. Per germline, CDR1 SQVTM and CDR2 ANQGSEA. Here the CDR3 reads CSDTPDREYSISPLHF. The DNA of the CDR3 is TGCAGCGATACTCCGGACAGGGAATATTCCATTTCACCCCTCCACTTT.

This CDR3 is CASSSTGTTNEKLFF. CDR3 nucleotides: TGTGCCAGCAGCTCTACAGGGACAACTAATGAAAAACTGTTTTTT. The chain joins TRBV11-2 to TRBJ1-4; possibly TRBD1 for D (6 bases). Germline-derived CDR1 and CDR2 are SGHAT and FQNNGV. The CDR3 is made up of 15 amino acids. V dropped 4 bases and J dropped 0 bases, with 9 bases sitting between them.

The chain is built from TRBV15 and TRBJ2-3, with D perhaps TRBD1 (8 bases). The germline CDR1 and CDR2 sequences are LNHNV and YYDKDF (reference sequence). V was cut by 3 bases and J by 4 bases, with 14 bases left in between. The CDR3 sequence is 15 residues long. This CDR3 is CATSRNTGGADTQYF. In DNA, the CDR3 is TGTGCCACCAGCAGGAACACAGGGGGGGCAGATACGCAGTATTTT.

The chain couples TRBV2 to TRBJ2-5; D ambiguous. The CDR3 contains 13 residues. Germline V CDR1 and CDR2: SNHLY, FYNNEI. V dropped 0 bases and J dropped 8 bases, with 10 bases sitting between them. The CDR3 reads CASSEAPVSTQYF. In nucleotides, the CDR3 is TGTGCCAGCAGTGAAGCCCCCGTCTCCACCCAGTACTTC.

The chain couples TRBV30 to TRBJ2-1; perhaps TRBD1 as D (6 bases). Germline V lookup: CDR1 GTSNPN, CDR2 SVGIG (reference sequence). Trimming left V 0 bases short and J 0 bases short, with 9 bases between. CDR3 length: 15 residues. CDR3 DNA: TGTGCCTGGAGTGTAGGGGGACACTCCTACAATGAGCAGTTCTTC. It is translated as CAWSVGGHSYNEQFF.

The CDR3 protein is CASSFGQGIETQYF. In DNA form, the CDR3 reads TGTGCCAGCAGCTTCGGACAGGGGATAGAGACCCAGTACTTC. This chain uses TRBV11-2 with TRBJ2-5, with 9 bases aligning to TRBD1. The CDR3 length is 14 residues. V lost 3 bases and J lost 4; bases outside the gene matches: 3. Germline V gene lookup returns CDR1 SGHAT and CDR2 FQNNGV.

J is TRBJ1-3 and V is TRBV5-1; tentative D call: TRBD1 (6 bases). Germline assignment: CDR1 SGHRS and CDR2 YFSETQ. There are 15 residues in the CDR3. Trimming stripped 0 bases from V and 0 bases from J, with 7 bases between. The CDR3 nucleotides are TGCGCCAGCAGCTTGGAGGGACACTCTGGAAACACCATATATTTT. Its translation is CASSLEGHSGNTIYF.